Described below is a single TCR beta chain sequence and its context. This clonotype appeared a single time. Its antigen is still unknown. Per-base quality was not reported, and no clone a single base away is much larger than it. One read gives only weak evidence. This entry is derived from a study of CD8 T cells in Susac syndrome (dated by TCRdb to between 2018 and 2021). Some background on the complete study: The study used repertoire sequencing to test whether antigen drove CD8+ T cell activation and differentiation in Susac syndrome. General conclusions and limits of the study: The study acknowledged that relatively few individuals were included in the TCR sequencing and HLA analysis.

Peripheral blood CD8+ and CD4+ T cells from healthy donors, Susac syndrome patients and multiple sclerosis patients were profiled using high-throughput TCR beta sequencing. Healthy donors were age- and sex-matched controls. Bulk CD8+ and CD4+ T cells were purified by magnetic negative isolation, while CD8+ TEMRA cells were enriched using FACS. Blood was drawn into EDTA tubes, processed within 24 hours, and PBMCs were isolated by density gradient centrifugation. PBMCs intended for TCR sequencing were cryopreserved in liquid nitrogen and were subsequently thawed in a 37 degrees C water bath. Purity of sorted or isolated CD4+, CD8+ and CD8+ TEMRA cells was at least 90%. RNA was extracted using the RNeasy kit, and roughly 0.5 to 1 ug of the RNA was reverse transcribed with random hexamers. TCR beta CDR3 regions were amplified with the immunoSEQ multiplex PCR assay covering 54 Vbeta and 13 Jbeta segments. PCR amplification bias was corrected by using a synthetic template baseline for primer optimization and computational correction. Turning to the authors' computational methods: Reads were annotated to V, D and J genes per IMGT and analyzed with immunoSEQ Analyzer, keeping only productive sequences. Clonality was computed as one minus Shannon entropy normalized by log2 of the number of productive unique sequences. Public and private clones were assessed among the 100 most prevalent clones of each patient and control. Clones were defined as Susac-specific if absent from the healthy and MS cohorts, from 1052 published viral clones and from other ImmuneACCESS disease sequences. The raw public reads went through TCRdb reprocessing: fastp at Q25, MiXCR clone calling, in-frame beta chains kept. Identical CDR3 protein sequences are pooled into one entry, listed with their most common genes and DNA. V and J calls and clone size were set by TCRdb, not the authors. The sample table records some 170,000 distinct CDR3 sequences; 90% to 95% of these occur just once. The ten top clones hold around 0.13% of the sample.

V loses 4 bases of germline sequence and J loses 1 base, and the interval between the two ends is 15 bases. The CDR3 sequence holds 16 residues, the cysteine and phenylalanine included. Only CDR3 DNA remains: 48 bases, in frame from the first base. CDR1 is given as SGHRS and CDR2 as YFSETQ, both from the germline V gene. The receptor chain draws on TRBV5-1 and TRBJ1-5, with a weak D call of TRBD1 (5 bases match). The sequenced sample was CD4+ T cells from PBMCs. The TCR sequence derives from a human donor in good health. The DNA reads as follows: TGCGCCAGCAGCAGAGGGGACGGACCGAGCAATCAGCCCCAGCATTTT. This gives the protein CASSRGDGPSNQPQHF.